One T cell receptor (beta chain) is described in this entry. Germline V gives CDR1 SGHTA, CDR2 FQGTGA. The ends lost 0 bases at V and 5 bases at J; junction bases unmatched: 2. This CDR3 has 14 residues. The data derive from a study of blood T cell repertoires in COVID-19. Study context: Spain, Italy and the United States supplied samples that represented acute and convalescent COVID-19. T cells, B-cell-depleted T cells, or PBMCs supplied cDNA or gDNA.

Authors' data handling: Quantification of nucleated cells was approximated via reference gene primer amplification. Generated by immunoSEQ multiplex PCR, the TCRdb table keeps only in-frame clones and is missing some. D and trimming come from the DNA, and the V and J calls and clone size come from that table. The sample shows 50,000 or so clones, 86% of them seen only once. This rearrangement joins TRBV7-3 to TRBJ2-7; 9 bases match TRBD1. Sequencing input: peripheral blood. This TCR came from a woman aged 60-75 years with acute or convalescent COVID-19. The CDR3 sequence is CASSLTGTGNEQYF. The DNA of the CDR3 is TGTGCCAGCAGCTTAACAGGGACAGGGAACGAGCAGTACTTC.